The clone carrying this T cell receptor beta chain was detected only a few times. What it binds is unknown. Looked up from germline, CDR1 is MNHEY and CDR2 is SVGAGI. V was shortened by 4 bases and J by 5 bases, with 5 bases between the two germline ends. The CDR3 contains 12 residues. The sample originates from a study of response to subunit inactivated influenza vaccine. Notes on the study in general: Researchers suggested that each seasonal influenza vaccination recruits few new T cells.

MiXCR was run by TCRdb on the RT-PCR reads, yielding one entry per CDR3 protein. The top ten hold 10% to 15% of the sample, which has under 550,000 distinct CDR3 sequences, 7.6% seen once. The specimen was PBMCs from blood, collected 23 to 25 months after vaccination. The receptor comes from a man aged 50 to 69 who received an inactivated influenza vaccine. The V call is TRBV6-5, the J call TRBJ2-2, with D hard to call. CDR3 sequence (DNA): TGTGCCAGCAGTTGGAGTACCGGGGAGCTGTTTTTT. This sequence encodes CASSWSTGELFF.